The following is a T cell receptor (beta chain) sequence with its context. What it binds is not known. The source of the sample is a study of T-cell memory formation after mild COVID-19. The germline V gene has CDR1 GTSNPN and CDR2 SVGIG (reference sequence). The CDR3 loop spans 12 amino acids. V was shortened by 2 bases and J by 3 bases, with 5 bases between the two germline ends. TCRalpha and TCRbeta libraries used 5'RACE with constant-segment primers and UMIs. TCRdb fed the 5' RACE reads into MiXCR, producing one record per CDR3 protein. The sample has hundreds of thousands of distinct CDR3 sequences; roughly 26% are singletons. Study outcomes and limitations: CD8+ contracting clones occupied EMRA, while CD4+ ones occupied mainly CM and EM. Clones shrinking from day 15 to 85 showed even CD4/CD8 mixes; later expanders tilted CD4+.

This receptor was obtained from an adult woman who had mild COVID-19 (a few samples of this study predate the infection). Cell type and time point are not known. The gene calls are TRBV30 and TRBJ1-3, with no clear D. Sequencing input: PBMCs or a T cell subset sorted from them (not recorded which). The chain's CDR3 is CAWSFSGNTIYF. The CDR3 DNA sequence: TGTGCCTGGAGTTTCAGTGGAAACACCATATATTTT.